This T cell receptor beta chain came from a study of blood T cells in healthy people across ages. Across the study: Through template switching, about one barcoded beta molecule was captured per two T cells, as measured in model experiments. Study-level findings and limits: Higher diversity, along with more naive CD4+ cells, distinguished long-lived donors from aged donors.

The authors ran a second PCR of roughly 6 to 12 cycles using a sample-barcoded 5' primer and a J-beta primer mix. Unique molecular identifiers of 12 random nucleotides labeled each cDNA. TCRdb independently ran MiXCR on the 5' RACE reads; one entry per CDR3 protein. The table lists roughly 1,800,000 distinct CDR3 sequences, just under 50% of them singletons. The CDR3 totals 14 residues. Trimming took off 6 bases at V and 4 bases at J, with 15 bases between the two ends. The germline V gene encodes CDR1 ENHRY and CDR2 SYGVKD. The sample, approximately 10 milliliters of peripheral blood, was drawn from each donor. This clonotype was counted between two and nine times. The antigen remains unidentified.

The chain couples TRBV10-3 to TRBJ1-2, with a weak D call TRBD1 (6 bases). Sequencing was performed on blood. This clonotype was sampled from a woman aged 40 to 50 in good health. The CDR3 region has the DNA TGTGCCATCAGCGGAGTGTCAGGGGTCTATGGCTACACCTTC. It is translated as CAISGVSGVYGYTF.